This TCR beta chain appears in the sequencing data of a study of blood T cell repertoires in COVID-19. The CDR3 runs 14 residues. Germline V CDR1 and CDR2: MNHEY, SVGEGT. V lost 5 bases, J lost 3 bases, and 4 bases stayed unmatched. The table came from immunoSEQ multiplex PCR; TCRdb's copy has only in-frame clones and leaves some out. The sample contains some 250,000 clones, about 89% of which appear only once. This chain uses TRBV6-2 or TRBV6-3 with TRBJ1-5; 7 bases match TRBD1. The TCR was taken from a man aged 35 to 55 who had recovered from COVID-19. Sequencing was done on a sample of PBMCs or T cells enriched from blood (not recorded which). Here the CDR3 DNA reads TGTGCCAGCAGTGCAGGGACAGACAATCAGCCCCAGCATTTT. Translation gives CASSAGTDNQPQHF.